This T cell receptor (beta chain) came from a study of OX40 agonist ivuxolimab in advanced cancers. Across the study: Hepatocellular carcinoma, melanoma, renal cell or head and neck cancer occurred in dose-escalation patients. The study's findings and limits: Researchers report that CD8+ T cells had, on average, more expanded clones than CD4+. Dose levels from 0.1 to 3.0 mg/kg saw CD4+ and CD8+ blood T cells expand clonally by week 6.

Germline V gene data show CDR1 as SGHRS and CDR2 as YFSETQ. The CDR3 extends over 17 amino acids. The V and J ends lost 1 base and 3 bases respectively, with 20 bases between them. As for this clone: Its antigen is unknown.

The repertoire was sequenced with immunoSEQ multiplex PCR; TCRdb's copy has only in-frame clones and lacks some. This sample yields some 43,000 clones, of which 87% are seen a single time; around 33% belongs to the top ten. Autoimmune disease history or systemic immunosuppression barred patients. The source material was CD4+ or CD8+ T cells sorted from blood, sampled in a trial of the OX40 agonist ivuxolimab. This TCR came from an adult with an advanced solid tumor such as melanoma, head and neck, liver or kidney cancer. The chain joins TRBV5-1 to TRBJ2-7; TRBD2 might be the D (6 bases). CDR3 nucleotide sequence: TGCGCCAGCAGCTTGCATATGGGAGGCAGGGAGGTCTACGAGCAGTACTTC. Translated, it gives CASSLHMGGREVYEQYF. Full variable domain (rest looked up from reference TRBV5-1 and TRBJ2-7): KAGVTQTPRYLIKTRGQQVTLSCSPISGHRSVSWYQQTPGQGLQFLFEYFSETQRNKGNFPGRFSGRQFSNSRSEMNVSTLELGDSALYLCASSLHMGGREVYEQYFGPGTRLTVT.